This TCR beta chain was profiled in a study of OX40 agonist ivuxolimab in advanced cancers. Study-level background: Aged roughly 20 to 85 with a mean of 60 years, they were about 83% male. Three partial responders included one hepatocellular carcinoma patient and two cutaneous melanoma patients.

Study-level points and caveats: No antigen was identified for the clonally expanded peripheral T cells. People who partly responded at 0.1-3.0 mg/kg had some of the least clonal expansion seen.

Worth noting for this clone: Its antigen is unknown.

Sequencing used immunoSEQ multiplex PCR; TCRdb keeps in-frame clones, though not all of them. This table has tens of thousands of clones, around 90% appearing once. V lost 0 bases to trimming and J lost 2 bases; unmatched junction nucleotides: 1. Germline CDR1 and CDR2: SGHNT and YYREEE (reference sequence). This CDR3 has 15 residues. The clonotype was recovered from an adult with an advanced solid tumor such as melanoma, head and neck, liver or kidney cancer. The gene calls are TRBV5-4 and TRBJ1-3; 8 nucleotides match TRBD1. The material was CD4+ or CD8+ T cells sorted from blood, obtained in a trial of the OX40 agonist ivuxolimab. CDR3 in DNA: TGTGCCAGCAGCTTGGACAGGGGGACTGGAAACACCATATATTTT. Protein product: CASSLDRGTGNTIYF.